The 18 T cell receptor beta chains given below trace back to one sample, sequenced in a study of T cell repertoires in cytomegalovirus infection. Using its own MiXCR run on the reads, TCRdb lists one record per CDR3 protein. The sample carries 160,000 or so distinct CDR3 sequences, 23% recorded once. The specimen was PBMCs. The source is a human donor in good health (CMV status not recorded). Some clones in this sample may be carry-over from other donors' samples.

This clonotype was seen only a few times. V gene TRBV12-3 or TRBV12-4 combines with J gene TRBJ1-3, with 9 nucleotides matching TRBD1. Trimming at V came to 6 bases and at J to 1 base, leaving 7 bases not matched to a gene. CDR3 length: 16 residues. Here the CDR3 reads CASSLGQGISGNTIYF. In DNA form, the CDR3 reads TGTGCCAGCAGCCTTGGACAGGGGATATCTGGAAACACCATATATTTT.

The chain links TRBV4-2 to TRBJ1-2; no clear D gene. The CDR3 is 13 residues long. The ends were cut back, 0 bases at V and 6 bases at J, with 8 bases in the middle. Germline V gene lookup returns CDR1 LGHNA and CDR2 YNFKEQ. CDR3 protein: CASSQEGRDGYTF. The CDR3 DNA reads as TGTGCCAGCAGCCAAGAGGGGAGGGATGGCTACACCTTC.

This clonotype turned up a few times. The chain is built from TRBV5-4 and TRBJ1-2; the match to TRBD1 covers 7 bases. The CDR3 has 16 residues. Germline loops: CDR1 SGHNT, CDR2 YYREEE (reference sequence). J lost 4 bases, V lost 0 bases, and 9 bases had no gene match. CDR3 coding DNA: TGTGCCAGCAGCTTGGAGCAGGGGGGACCCTCCTATGGCTACACCTTC. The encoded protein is CASSLEQGGPSYGYTF.

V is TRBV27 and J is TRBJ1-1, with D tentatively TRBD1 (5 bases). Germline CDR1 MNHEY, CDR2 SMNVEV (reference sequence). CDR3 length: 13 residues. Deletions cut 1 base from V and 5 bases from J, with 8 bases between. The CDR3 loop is CASSLWWGTEAFF. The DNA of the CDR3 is TGTGCCAGCAGTTTATGGTGGGGGACTGAAGCTTTCTTT.

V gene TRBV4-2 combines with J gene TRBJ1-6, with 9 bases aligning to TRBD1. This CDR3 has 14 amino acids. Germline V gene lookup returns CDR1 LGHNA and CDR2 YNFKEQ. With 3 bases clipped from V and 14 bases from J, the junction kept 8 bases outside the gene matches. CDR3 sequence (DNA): TGTGCCAGCAGCCACTCCCGGGGACAGGGCGCCCTCCACTTT. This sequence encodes CASSHSRGQGALHF.

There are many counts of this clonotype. The CDR3 coding sequence is TGTGCCAGCAGCTTAAAGGGGGCCCCCGGGGAGCTGTTTTTT. Translated: CASSLKGAPGELFF. The chain recombines TRBV7-8 with TRBJ2-2, with 7 bases that match TRBD1. V lost 2 bases, J lost 6 bases, and 3 bases stayed unmatched. This CDR3 has 14 residues. Germline CDR1 SGHVS, CDR2 FQNEAQ. The whole variable domain, filled in from reference TRBV7-8 and TRBJ2-2, reads GAGVSQSPRYKVAKRGQDVALRCDPISGHVSLFWYQQALGQGPEFLTYFQNEAQLDKSGLPSDRFFAERPEGSVSTLKIQRTQQEDSAVYLCASSLKGAPGELFFGEGSRLTVL.

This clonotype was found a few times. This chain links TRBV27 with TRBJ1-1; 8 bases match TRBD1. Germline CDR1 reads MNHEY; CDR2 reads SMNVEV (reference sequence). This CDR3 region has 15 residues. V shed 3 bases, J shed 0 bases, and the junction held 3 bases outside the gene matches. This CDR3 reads CASSFQGALNTEAFF. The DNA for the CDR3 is TGTGCCAGCAGTTTTCAGGGGGCTCTGAACACTGAAGCTTTCTTT.

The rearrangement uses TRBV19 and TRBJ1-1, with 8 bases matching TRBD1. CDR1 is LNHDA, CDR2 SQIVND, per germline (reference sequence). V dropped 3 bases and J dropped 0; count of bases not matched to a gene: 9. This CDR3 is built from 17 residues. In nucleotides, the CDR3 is TGTGCCAGTAGTATCACCTCCAGGGGGCGGATGAACACTGAAGCTTTCTTT. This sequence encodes CASSITSRGRMNTEAFF.

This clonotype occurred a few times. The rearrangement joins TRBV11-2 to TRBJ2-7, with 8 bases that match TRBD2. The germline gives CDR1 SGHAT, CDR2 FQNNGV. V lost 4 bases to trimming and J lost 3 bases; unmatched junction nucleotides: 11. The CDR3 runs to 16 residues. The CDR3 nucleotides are TGTGCCAGCAGCTCCTATGGTGGGACTAGGTTCTACGAGCAGTACTTC. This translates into CASSSYGGTRFYEQYF. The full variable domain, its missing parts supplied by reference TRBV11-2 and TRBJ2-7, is EAGVAQSPRYKIIEKRQSVAFWCNPISGHATLYWYQQILGQGPKLLIQFQNNGVVDDSQLPKDRFSAERLKGVDSTLKIQPAKLEDSAVYLCASSSYGGTRFYEQYFGPGTRLTVT.

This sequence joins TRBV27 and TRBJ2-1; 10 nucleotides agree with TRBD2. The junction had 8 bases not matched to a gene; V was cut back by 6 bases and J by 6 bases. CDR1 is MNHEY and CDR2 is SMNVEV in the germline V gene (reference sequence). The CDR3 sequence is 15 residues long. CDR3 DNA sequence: TGTGCCAGCAGCCACGTAGCGGGAGGTATCAATGAGCAGTTCTTC. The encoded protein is CASSHVAGGINEQFF.

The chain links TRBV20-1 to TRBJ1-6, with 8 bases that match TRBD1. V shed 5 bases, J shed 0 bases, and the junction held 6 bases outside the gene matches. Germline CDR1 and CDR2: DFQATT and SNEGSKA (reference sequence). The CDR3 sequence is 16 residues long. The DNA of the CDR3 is TGCAGTGCTCCAGGGACAGGAAGCTCCTATAATTCACCCCTCCACTTT. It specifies CSAPGTGSSYNSPLHF.

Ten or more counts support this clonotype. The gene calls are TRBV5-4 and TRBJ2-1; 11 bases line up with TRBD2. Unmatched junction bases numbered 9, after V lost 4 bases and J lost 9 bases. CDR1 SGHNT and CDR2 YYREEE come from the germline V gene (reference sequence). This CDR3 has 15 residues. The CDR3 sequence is CASSPTSGGAGEQFF. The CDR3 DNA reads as TGTGCCAGCAGCCCCACTAGCGGGGGAGCGGGTGAGCAGTTCTTC.

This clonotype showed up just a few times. CDR3 in amino acids: CASSQDHIGDTEAFF. The CDR3, as DNA: TGTGCCAGCAGCCAAGACCACATAGGGGACACTGAAGCTTTCTTT. This chain uses TRBV14 with TRBJ1-1; D may be TRBD1 (5 bases). Trimming pared 0 bases from V and 3 bases from J, leaving 11 bases between. The CDR3 has 15 amino acids. Germline CDR1 and CDR2: SGHDN and FVKESK.

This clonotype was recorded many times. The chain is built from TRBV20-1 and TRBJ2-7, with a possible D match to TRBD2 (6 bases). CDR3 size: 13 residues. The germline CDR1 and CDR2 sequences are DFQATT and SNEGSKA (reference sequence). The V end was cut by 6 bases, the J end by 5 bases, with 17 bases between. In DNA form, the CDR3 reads TGCAGTGCCCCCAAGGGGACTCTTCACGAGCAGTACTTC. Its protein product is CSAPKGTLHEQYF.

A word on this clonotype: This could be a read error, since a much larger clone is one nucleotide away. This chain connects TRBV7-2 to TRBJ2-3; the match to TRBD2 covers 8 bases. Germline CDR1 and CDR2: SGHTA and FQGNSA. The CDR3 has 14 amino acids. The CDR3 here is CASSRLARTATQYF. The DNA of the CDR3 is TGTGCCAGCAGCAGACTAGCGCGAACAGCTACGCAGTATTTT. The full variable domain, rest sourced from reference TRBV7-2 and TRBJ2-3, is GAGVSQSPSNKVTEKGKDVELRCDPISGHTALYWYRQSLGQGLEFLIYFQGNSAPDKSGLPSDRFSAERTGGSVSTLTIQRTQQEDSAVYLCASSRLARTATQYFGPGTRLTVL.

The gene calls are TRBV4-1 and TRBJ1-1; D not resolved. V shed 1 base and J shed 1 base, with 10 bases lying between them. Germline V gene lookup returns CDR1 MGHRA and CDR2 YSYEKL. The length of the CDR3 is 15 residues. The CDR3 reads CASSQVLRRNTEAFF. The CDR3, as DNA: TGCGCCAGCAGCCAAGTGTTACGGAGGAACACTGAAGCTTTCTTT.

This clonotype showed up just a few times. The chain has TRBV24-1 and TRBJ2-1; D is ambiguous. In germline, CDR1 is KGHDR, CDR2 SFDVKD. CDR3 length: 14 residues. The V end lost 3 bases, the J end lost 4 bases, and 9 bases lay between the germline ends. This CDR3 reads CATSDHIRYNEQFF. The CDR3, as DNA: TGTGCCACCAGTGATCACATCAGATACAATGAGCAGTTCTTC.

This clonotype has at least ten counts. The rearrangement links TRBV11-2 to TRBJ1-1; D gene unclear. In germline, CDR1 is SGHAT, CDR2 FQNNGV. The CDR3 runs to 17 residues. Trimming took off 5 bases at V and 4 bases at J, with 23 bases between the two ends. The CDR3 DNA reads TGTGCCAGCAGCGCCTCTGAGAGACACAAGTTGGGCACTGAAGCTTTCTTT. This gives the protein CASSASERHKLGTEAFF.